This TCR beta chain came from a study of OX40 agonist ivuxolimab in advanced cancers. Measured with immunoSEQ multiplex PCR; TCRdb has only the in-frame clones, and not every one. The data show tens of thousands of clones, 76% seen once. This CDR3 has 13 amino acids. The V gene end was trimmed by 8 bases and the J gene end by 5 bases; junction bases not matched to a gene: 7. Germline CDR1 and CDR2: LGHNT and FRNRAP. Patients had blood sampled at baseline and again on cycle 4 day 1 and cycle 7 day 1. The table lists this clone with a few counts. The TCR sequence derives from an adult with an advanced solid tumor such as melanoma, head and neck, liver or kidney cancer. The chain employs TRBV12-5 and TRBJ2-7; 9 bases are a match to TRBD2. The starting material was CD4+ or CD8+ T cells sorted from blood, obtained in a trial of the OX40 agonist ivuxolimab. In DNA, the CDR3 is TGTGCTAGTCTATCCAGCGGGGGGCACGAGCAGTACTTC. Its translation is CASLSSGGHEQYF.